One and the same sample provided the 28 T cell receptor beta chains below, sequenced in a study of blood T cell repertoires in COVID-19. Here immunoSEQ multiplex PCR was the method, and the copy in TCRdb shows in-frame clones only, minus some. The sample records about 71,000 clones, 88% being singletons. Sequencing used peripheral blood. The receptors originated from a human donor in a cohort sampled during active COVID-19.

The V call is TRBV7-9, the J call TRBJ1-4; TRBD1 aligns across 7 bases. Germline values: CDR1 SEHNR, CDR2 FQNEAQ (reference sequence). This CDR3 spans 15 amino acids. V shed 5 bases and J 8 bases; nucleotides not matched to a gene: 11. The CDR3 DNA follows: TGTGCCAGCAGCATGCAACAGGGGCGGCGGGAAAAACTGTTTTTT. Its protein product is CASSMQQGRREKLFF.

This clone was recorded a few times. The V gene is TRBV29-1, the J gene TRBJ2-3, with D tentatively TRBD1 (6 bases). V lost 4 bases and J lost 2, with 10 bases in between. This CDR3 has 13 amino acids. Germline V gene sequence: CDR1 SQVTM, CDR2 ANQGSEA. The CDR3, as DNA: TGCAGCGTTGTAGGGGGATTCACAGATACGCAGTATTTT. Residues: CSVVGGFTDTQYF.

V is TRBV5-4 and J is TRBJ2-1; 10 bases line up with TRBD2. CDR3 length equals 12 residues. Germline values: CDR1 SGHNT, CDR2 YYREEE (reference sequence). The ends lost 4 bases at V and 14 bases at J; junction bases unmatched: 6. The CDR3 region has the DNA TGTGCCAGCAGCGGATCTAGCGGGAGAAAGTTCTTC. Protein sequence: CASSGSSGRKFF.

The chain has TRBV7-8 and TRBJ2-5; a possible D gene is TRBD2 (5 bases). V shed 1 base and J shed 7 bases, with 19 bases lying between them. From germline, CDR1 is SGHVS and CDR2 FQNEAQ. The CDR3 length is 16 residues. The CDR3 region has the DNA TGTGCCAGCAGCTTAGTTGAGGGCTTAGGGTTCGGGACCCAGTACTTC. As protein: CASSLVEGLGFGTQYF.

V is TRBV19 and J is TRBJ2-7, with 16 bases matching TRBD2. Germline CDR1 and CDR2: LNHDA and SQIVND (reference sequence). V gave up 4 bases and J gave up 6 bases; unmatched junction bases: 12. The CDR3 covers 18 residues. The CDR3 coding sequence is TGTGCCAGTAGTACCGGGACTAGCGGGAGGGCCTCATTGGCCGAGCAGTACTTC. It specifies CASSTGTSGRASLAEQYF.

The V and J genes are TRBV27 and TRBJ1-1; D possibly corresponds to TRBD1 (6 bases). Between the trimmed V and J ends, which lost 0 bases and 1 base, there was a span of 6 bases. Germline CDR1 reads MNHEY; CDR2 reads SMNVEV (reference sequence). CDR3 length: 14 amino acids. CDR3 nucleotides: TGTGCCAGCAGTTTATCGGGGGCGAACACTGAAGCTTTCTTT. Protein sequence: CASSLSGANTEAFF.

J is TRBJ1-2 and V is TRBV4-1, with a weak D call TRBD1 (5 bases). CDR3 length equals 16 residues. Trimming took 4 bases from V and 6 from J, leaving 21 bases between them. Per the germline V gene, CDR1 is MGHRA and CDR2 is YSYEKL. The CDR3 sequence: CASSRGHVRNADGYTF. The CDR3 nucleotides read TGCGCCAGCAGCCGAGGACATGTTAGGAACGCGGATGGCTACACCTTC.

The CDR3 loop reads CSVAEGLVTGEQFF. For the CDR3, the DNA is TGCAGCGTTGCCGAGGGACTAGTGACGGGAGAGCAGTTCTTC. This chain uses TRBV29-1 with TRBJ2-1; 8 positions match TRBD2. Germline CDR1 reads SQVTM; CDR2 reads ANQGSEA. V trimming: 4 bases; J trimming: 10 bases; junction bases outside the gene matches: 12. CDR3 size: 14 residues.

The CDR3 sequence is CASSERGQTDTQYF. The CDR3 coding sequence is TGTGCCAGCAGTGAAAGGGGGCAGACAGATACGCAGTATTTT. The V and J genes are TRBV6-1 and TRBJ2-3; 7 bases are shared with TRBD1. V gave up 2 bases and J gave up 3 bases; unmatched junction bases: 2. Looked up from germline, CDR1 is MNHNS and CDR2 is SASEGT. The CDR3 consists of 14 residues.

This clone has only one observation. The chain couples TRBV4-1 to TRBJ2-3, with D tentatively TRBD1 (5 bases). The CDR3 consists of 15 residues. Germline loops: CDR1 MGHRA, CDR2 YSYEKL. V was clipped by 4 bases and J by 2 bases, with 13 bases between them. CDR3 region: CASSLWGRATDTQYF. CDR3 nucleotide sequence: TGCGCCAGCAGCCTGTGGGGCAGGGCCACAGATACGCAGTATTTT.

The V call is TRBV4-2, the J call TRBJ2-7; 7 nucleotides match TRBD2. The CDR3 is 16 amino acids. The V and J ends lost 4 bases and 2 bases, in that order; junction bases with no gene match: 11. CDR1 and CDR2 from the germline V gene are LGHNA and YNFKEQ. The CDR3 protein is CASSPEASGGTYEQYF. The CDR3 coding sequence is TGTGCCAGCAGCCCCGAGGCTAGCGGCGGGACCTACGAGCAGTACTTC.

This clone has only a few counts. The J gene is TRBJ1-6, the V gene TRBV2, with D uncertain. Trimming removed 5 bases from V and 0 bases from J, with 8 bases in between. The V gene's germline CDR1 is SNHLY and CDR2 FYNNEI. The CDR3 has 15 amino acids. Here the CDR3 reads CASSREGSYNSPLHF. In DNA, the CDR3 is TGTGCCAGCAGTAGGGAGGGCTCCTATAATTCACCCCTCCACTTT.

V usage is TRBV27 and J usage is TRBJ2-2; D unresolved. The CDR3 totals 17 residues. In germline, CDR1 is MNHEY, CDR2 SMNVEV (reference sequence). Trimming removed 6 bases at V and 1 base at J, with 18 bases between. DNA of the CDR3: TGTGCCAGCAGCCCCAACCTACGGCGGCTGAACACCGGGGAGCTGTTTTTT. This codes for CASSPNLRRLNTGELFF.

The chain has TRBV10-3 and TRBJ2-7; D is unclear. V shed 10 bases and J shed 3 bases, with 16 bases lying between them. Germline lookup yields CDR1 ENHRY and CDR2 SYGVKD. The CDR3 is 13 residues long. In DNA form, the CDR3 reads TGTGCCAGCTGCCGAGGTCAAAACTACGAGCAGTACTTC. As protein: CASCRGQNYEQYF.

The rearrangement links TRBV7-2 to TRBJ1-4, with D uncertain. Germline CDR1 and CDR2: SGHTA and FQGNSA. V lost 4 bases to trimming and J lost 2 bases, with 5 bases between them. The CDR3 is 13 residues long. CDR3 sequence reads: CASSSRTNEKLFF. CDR3 in DNA: TGTGCCAGCAGCTCCAGGACTAATGAAAAACTGTTTTTT.

CDR3 sequence: CASSYAWDRLLPQETQYF. CDR3 DNA: TGTGCCAGCAGTTACGCCTGGGACAGACTATTACCTCAAGAGACCCAGTACTTC. V and J are TRBV6-2 or TRBV6-3 and TRBJ2-5, with 7 positions matching TRBD1. The CDR3 has 18 residues. Germline V gives CDR1 MNHEY, CDR2 SVGEGT. Trimming took 2 bases from V and 2 from J; bases not matched to a gene: 14.

The chain recombines TRBV15 with TRBJ1-1; D is unresolved. V was shortened by 0 bases and J by 5 bases, with 7 bases between the two germline ends. This CDR3 spans 13 amino acids. Germline lookup yields CDR1 LNHNV and CDR2 YYDKDF (reference sequence). CDR3 loop: CATSRDPGTEAFF. The CDR3 DNA reads as TGTGCCACCAGCAGAGATCCGGGAACTGAAGCTTTCTTT.

The chain recombines TRBV5-1 with TRBJ2-5; 8 bases map to TRBD2. CDR1 is SGHRS, CDR2 YFSETQ, per germline. The V and J ends lost 0 bases and 1 base, in that order; junction bases with no gene match: 5. The CDR3 runs 16 residues. CDR3: CASSLVLRGGQETQYF. CDR3 nucleotides: TGCGCCAGCAGCTTGGTCCTACGGGGGGGCCAAGAGACCCAGTACTTC.

This clone was found a few times. The chain recombines TRBV19 with TRBJ1-5; D remains unclear. Trimming cost V 3 bases and J 4 bases, with 7 bases left between them. Germline CDR1 reads LNHDA; CDR2 reads SQIVND (reference sequence). The CDR3 has 13 amino acids. CDR3 amino acids: CASSIGRNQPQHF. The CDR3 region has the DNA TGTGCCAGTAGTATTGGGAGAAATCAGCCCCAGCATTTT.

This clone was counted a few times. The rearrangement uses TRBV11-2 and TRBJ2-1, with 10 bases identical to TRBD2. CDR3 size: 17 residues. The J segment lost 1 base and the V segment lost 1 base, leaving 4 bases of the junction unmatched. The germline CDR1 and CDR2 sequences are SGHAT and FQNNGV. In DNA, the CDR3 is TGTGCCAGCAGCTTAGGTCCGGGACTAGCGTCCTACAATGAGCAGTTCTTC. As protein: CASSLGPGLASYNEQFF.

The rearrangement links TRBV27 to TRBJ2-7; a possible D gene is TRBD2 (6 bases). The CDR3 is made up of 15 amino acids. Trimming stripped 4 bases from V and 2 bases from J, with 15 bases between. The V gene's germline CDR1 is MNHEY and CDR2 SMNVEV (reference sequence). CDR3 amino acids: CASSSLALGAYEQYF. In DNA form, the CDR3 reads TGTGCCAGCAGTTCCCTAGCGCTTGGGGCCTACGAGCAGTACTTC.

The chain joins TRBV5-4 to TRBJ2-7, with unresolved D. This CDR3 comprises 12 residues. Germline V gene lookup returns CDR1 SGHNT and CDR2 YYREEE (reference sequence). V shed 4 bases and J shed 3 bases, with 8 bases lying between them. Here the CDR3 DNA reads TGTGCCAGCAGCATCGGGTTCTACGAGCAGTACTTC. Residues: CASSIGFYEQYF.

The chain recombines TRBV30 with TRBJ2-7; D is uncertain. CDR3 length equals 14 residues. The germline V and J ends were trimmed by 1 base and 2 bases, with 12 bases remaining between them. The germline V gene encodes CDR1 GTSNPN and CDR2 SVGIG (reference sequence). CDR3 nucleotides: TGTGCCTGGAGTGAAACGAGACTGGCCTACGAGCAGTACTTC. Protein sequence: CAWSETRLAYEQYF.

Comments on this clone: The sample contains more than one DNA sequence encoding this CDR3. The rearrangement joins TRBV18 to TRBJ1-3; TRBD1 is a possible D gene (6 bases). Germline CDR1 KGHSH, CDR2 LQKENI. There are 15 residues in the CDR3. V lost 6 bases to trimming and J lost 2 bases, with 14 bases between them. The CDR3 spells CASSPDRGPGNTIYF. The CDR3 coding sequence is TGTGCCAGCTCGCCGGACAGAGGACCTGGAAACACCATATATTTT. The entire variable domain, with the rest obtained from reference TRBV18 and TRBJ1-3, is as follows: NAGVMQNPRHLVRRRGQEARLRCSPMKGHSHVYWYRQLPEEGLKFMVYLQKENIIDESGMPKERFSAEFPKEGPSILRIQQVVRGDSAAYFCASSPDRGPGNTIYFGEGSWLTVV.

CDR3 sequence reads: CASRVPGLAGNYNEQFF. CDR3 in DNA: TGTGCCAGCAGGGTCCCGGGACTAGCGGGAAATTACAATGAGCAGTTCTTC. The rearrangement uses TRBV28 and TRBJ2-1, with 13 positions matching TRBD2. CDR3 length equals 17 residues. Per the germline V gene, CDR1 is MDHEN and CDR2 is SYDVKM. V gave up 6 bases and J gave up 4 bases; unmatched junction bases: 9.

The chain uses TRBV5-1 and TRBJ2-7; D unclear. The CDR3 loop spans 14 amino acids. V lost 0 bases and J lost 0, with 7 bases in between. The germline V gene has CDR1 SGHRS and CDR2 YFSETQ. The CDR3 DNA sequence: TGCGCCAGCAGCTTGGACGGGTCCTCCTACGAGCAGTACTTC. The encoded protein is CASSLDGSSYEQYF.

The chain combines TRBV19 with TRBJ1-5; the D is unclear. Germline CDR1 reads LNHDA; CDR2 reads SQIVND (reference sequence). The V end lost 6 bases, the J end lost 1 base, and 10 bases lay between the germline ends. This CDR3 is built from 14 residues. The CDR3 loop is CASRRDGSNQPQHF. The CDR3 region has the DNA TGTGCCAGTAGGCGAGACGGGAGCAATCAGCCCCAGCATTTT. Full variable domain (outside the CDR3, taken from reference TRBV19 and TRBJ1-5): DGGITQSPKYLFRKEGQNVTLSCEQNLNHDAMYWYRQDPGQGLRLIYYSQIVNDFQKGDIAEGYSVSREKKESFPLTVTSAQKNPTAFYLCASRRDGSNQPQHFGDGTRLSIL.

J is TRBJ2-7 and V is TRBV5-1; 10 bases fit TRBD1. V was pared by 4 bases and J by 3 bases, with 4 bases of the junction left unmatched. CDR1 and CDR2 (germline): SGHRS, YFSETQ. CDR3 size: 14 residues. CDR3: CASSLGQGLYEQYF. The CDR3 nucleotides are TGCGCCAGCAGCCTGGGACAGGGGCTCTACGAGCAGTACTTC.